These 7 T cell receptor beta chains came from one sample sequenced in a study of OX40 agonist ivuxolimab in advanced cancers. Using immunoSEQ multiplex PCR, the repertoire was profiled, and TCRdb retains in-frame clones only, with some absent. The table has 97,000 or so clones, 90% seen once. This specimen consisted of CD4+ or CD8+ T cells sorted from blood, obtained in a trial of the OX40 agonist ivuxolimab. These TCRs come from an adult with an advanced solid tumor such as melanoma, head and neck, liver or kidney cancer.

CDR3 in DNA: TGTGCCAGTAGTCCCATCGCCACCGGGGAGCTGTTTTTT. Translation gives CASSPIATGELFF. This chain uses TRBV19 with TRBJ2-2; the D is unclear. The V end was cut by 5 bases, the J end by 4 bases, with 8 bases between. The CDR3 runs to 13 residues. The germline V gene has CDR1 LNHDA and CDR2 SQIVND (reference sequence).

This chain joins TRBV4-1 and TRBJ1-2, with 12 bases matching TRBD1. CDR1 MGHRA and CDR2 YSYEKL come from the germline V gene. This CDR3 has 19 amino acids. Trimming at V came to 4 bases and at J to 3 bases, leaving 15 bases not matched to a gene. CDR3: CASSPVPTGQGALHYGYTF. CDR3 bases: TGCGCCAGCAGCCCCGTTCCTACGGGACAGGGGGCGCTTCACTATGGCTACACCTTC.

The CDR3 loop reads CASSLGGAHNYGYTF. The DNA for the CDR3 is TGTGCCAGCAGTTTAGGGGGGGCTCATAACTATGGCTACACCTTC. The chain has TRBV27 and TRBJ1-2; TRBD1 might be the D (6 bases). There are 15 residues in the CDR3. V was clipped by 2 bases and J by 1 base, with 11 bases between them. The germline gives CDR1 MNHEY, CDR2 SMNVEV (reference sequence).

The DNA for the CDR3 is TGTGCCAGCACCCGACTAGCGGGTGGTTACAATGAGCAGTTCTTC. Its translation is CASTRLAGGYNEQFF. The chain employs TRBV6-1 and TRBJ2-1; 10 bases align to TRBD2. Germline assignment: CDR1 MNHNS and CDR2 SASEGT. V lost 7 bases and J lost 4; bases outside the gene matches: 7. This CDR3 contains 15 residues.

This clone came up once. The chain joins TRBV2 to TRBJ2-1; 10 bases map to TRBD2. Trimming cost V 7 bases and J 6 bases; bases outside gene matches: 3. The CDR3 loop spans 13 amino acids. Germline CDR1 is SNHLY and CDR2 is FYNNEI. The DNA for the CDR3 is TGTGCCAGCATAGCGGGAGGACCCAATGAGCAGTTCTTC. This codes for CASIAGGPNEQFF.

CDR3 residues: CASKYGGGRTGELFF. The CDR3, as DNA: TGCGCCAGCAAGTATGGTGGGGGTAGAACCGGGGAGCTGTTTTTT. This chain joins TRBV5-1 and TRBJ2-2; D possibly matches TRBD1 or TRBD2 (5 bases each). The V end was cut by 6 bases, the J end by 5 bases, with 17 bases between. CDR3 length: 15 amino acids. The germline V gene has CDR1 SGHRS and CDR2 YFSETQ.

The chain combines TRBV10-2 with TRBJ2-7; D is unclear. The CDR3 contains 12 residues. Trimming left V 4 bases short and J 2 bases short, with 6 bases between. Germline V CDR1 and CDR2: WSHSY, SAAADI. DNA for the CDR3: TGCGCCAGCAGTGTCTTACCCTACGAGCAGTACTTC. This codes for CASSVLPYEQYF.